These 27 T cell receptor beta chains were sequenced from one sample in a study of T cells in localized non-small cell lung cancer. Measured with immunoSEQ multiplex PCR; TCRdb has only the in-frame clones, and not every one. Of tens of thousands of clones in the sample, around 80% were seen once. The source material was peripheral blood, sampled before any cancer treatment. These receptors originate from a female donor over 55 with stage I lung adenocarcinoma.

The chain uses TRBV19 and TRBJ1-1; D uncertain. Germline V gene data show CDR1 as LNHDA and CDR2 as SQIVND (reference sequence). V was shortened by 2 bases and J by 8 bases, with 12 bases between the two germline ends. CDR3 length: 13 residues. The CDR3: CASSIKRGSEAFF. CDR3 nucleotides: TGTGCCAGTAGTATAAAAAGAGGGTCGGAAGCTTTCTTT.

The chain joins TRBV27 to TRBJ1-4; no clear D gene. CDR3 length: 15 amino acids. Trimming stripped 0 bases from V and 0 bases from J, with 5 bases between. Germline CDR1 reads MNHEY; CDR2 reads SMNVEV (reference sequence). This CDR3 reads CASSLSGTTNEKLFF. CDR3 nucleotides: TGTGCCAGCAGTTTATCGGGAACAACTAATGAAAAACTGTTTTTT.

The chain employs TRBV5-8 and TRBJ2-7; no firm D call. V lost 0 bases and J lost 1, with 17 bases in between. CDR3 length equals 17 residues. Germline-derived CDR1 and CDR2 are SGHTS and YDEGEE. The CDR3 nucleotides read TGTGCCAGCAGCTTGGATATAAGGACGGAACTTTCCTACGAGCAGTACTTC. Residues: CASSLDIRTELSYEQYF.

V gene TRBV6-5 combines with J gene TRBJ1-5; TRBD1 matches 7 bases. Looked up from germline, CDR1 is MNHEY and CDR2 is SVGAGI. V lost 4 bases to trimming and J lost 4 bases; unmatched junction nucleotides: 10. The CDR3 is 16 residues long. CDR3 sequence: CASSSSSTGRNQPQHF. DNA of the CDR3: TGTGCCAGCAGTTCCTCCTCGACAGGGCGGAATCAGCCCCAGCATTTT.

The CDR3 sequence: CASQGQGVPTGELFF. DNA of the CDR3: TGTGCCAGTCAGGGACAGGGGGTGCCCACCGGGGAGCTGTTTTTT. The genes are TRBV19 and TRBJ2-2; 11 nucleotides agree with TRBD1. Germline values: CDR1 LNHDA, CDR2 SQIVND (reference sequence). This CDR3 has 15 amino acids. Trimming took 8 bases from V and 4 from J; bases not matched to a gene: 6.

This clone is medium-sized (0.01 to 0.1%) within its sample. The V gene is TRBV5-1, the J gene TRBJ1-1, with 9 bases lining up with TRBD1. The J segment lost 6 bases and the V segment lost 4 bases, leaving 10 bases of the junction unmatched. The CDR3 has 15 amino acids. Germline V gives CDR1 SGHRS, CDR2 YFSETQ. The CDR3 loop is CASSPRTGVYSEAFF. CDR3 DNA sequence: TGCGCCAGCAGCCCTAGGACAGGGGTATATTCTGAAGCTTTCTTT. Combining the CDR3 with reference TRBV5-1 and TRBJ1-1 gives the whole variable domain KAGVTQTPRYLIKTRGQQVTLSCSPISGHRSVSWYQQTPGQGLQFLFEYFSETQRNKGNFPGRFSGRQFSNSRSEMNVSTLELGDSALYLCASSPRTGVYSEAFFGQGTRLTVV.

The chain joins TRBV27 to TRBJ1-1, with TRBD1 identical over 9 bases. Losses at the gene ends were 6 bases for V and 0 bases for J; bases not matched to a gene: 5. The CDR3 totals 15 residues. CDR1 and CDR2 from the germline V gene are MNHEY and SMNVEV (reference sequence). The CDR3 bases are TGTGCCAGCAGACCACAGGGGGCCATGAACACTGAAGCTTTCTTT. Protein: CASRPQGAMNTEAFF.

This rearrangement joins TRBV4-2 to TRBJ2-7; 9 nucleotides line up with TRBD2. Unmatched junction bases numbered 10, after V lost 0 bases and J lost 4 bases. CDR3 length: 17 residues. CDR1 LGHNA and CDR2 YNFKEQ come from the germline V gene. CDR3 sequence reads: CASSQDIALAGTYEQYF. The DNA for the CDR3 is TGTGCCAGCAGCCAAGATATCGCCCTAGCGGGAACTTACGAGCAGTACTTC.

This clone was observed a handful of times. The rearrangement links TRBV19 to TRBJ1-1; 10 bases map to TRBD1. The length of the CDR3 is 12 residues. Germline V lookup: CDR1 LNHDA, CDR2 SQIVND (reference sequence). V was clipped by 3 bases and J by 10 bases; unmatched bases: 2. The CDR3 sequence is CASSMGTGVAFF. The DNA of the CDR3 is TGTGCCAGTAGTATGGGGACAGGGGTAGCTTTCTTT.

The count of this clone is one. The V gene is TRBV11-3, the J gene TRBJ2-2, with D possibly matching TRBD2 (5 bases). CDR1 is SGHNT, CDR2 YENEEA, per germline. Trimming cost V 5 bases and J 1 base, with 14 bases left between them. The CDR3 spans 16 residues. The chain's CDR3 is CASSLMGGQNTGELFF. The CDR3 nucleotides are TGTGCCAGCAGCCTAATGGGCGGGCAGAACACCGGGGAGCTGTTTTTT.

DNA of the CDR3: TGTGCCAGCAGCGCCTTGGGGACAGCTCTCGGAAACACCATATATTTT. Amino acid sequence: CASSALGTALGNTIYF. This rearrangement joins TRBV11-1 to TRBJ1-3; 7 positions agree with TRBD1. Trimming removed 5 bases from V and 4 bases from J; junction bases left unmatched: 11. Germline V gene sequence: CDR1 SGHAT, CDR2 FQDESV (reference sequence). This CDR3 is 16 amino acids long.

The J gene is TRBJ1-2, the V gene TRBV7-6; possibly TRBD1 for D (6 bases). The V gene's germline CDR1 is SGHVS and CDR2 FNYEAQ. CDR3 length equals 13 residues. Trimming removed 6 bases at V and 3 bases at J, with 11 bases between. The CDR3 sequence: CASRDSFHYGYTF. Here the CDR3 DNA reads TGTGCCAGCAGGGACAGTTTTCACTATGGCTACACCTTC.

The rearrangement links TRBV6-5 to TRBJ2-7; D is ambiguous. The CDR3 runs to 14 residues. The germline V and J ends were trimmed by 0 bases and 6 bases, with 12 bases remaining between them. Germline V gives CDR1 MNHEY, CDR2 SVGAGI. The CDR3 protein is CASSYSLLAAEQYF. The DNA for the CDR3 is TGTGCCAGCAGTTACTCCTTGCTTGCCGCCGAGCAGTACTTC.

This chain connects TRBV5-5 to TRBJ1-3; no clear D gene. This CDR3 comprises 15 residues. Deletions cut 0 bases from V and 2 bases from J, with 9 bases between. Germline V gene sequence: CDR1 SGHKS, CDR2 YYEKEE (reference sequence). CDR3 in amino acids: CASSLGGLAGNTIYF. The CDR3 DNA reads as TGTGCCAGCAGCTTGGGAGGTTTGGCTGGAAACACCATATATTTT.

The V call is TRBV2, the J call TRBJ2-3; no definite D call. Germline assignment: CDR1 SNHLY and CDR2 FYNNEI. The CDR3 totals 17 residues. Trimming left V 7 bases short and J 1 base short, with 21 bases between. CDR3 amino acids: CASTPYNTIRGTDTQYF. The CDR3 DNA sequence: TGTGCCAGCACTCCTTACAATACCATACGGGGCACAGATACGCAGTATTTT.

This clone was picked up a small number of times. The V and J genes are TRBV29-1 and TRBJ1-2, with 8 bases fitting TRBD1. The CDR3 is 13 amino acids. After removal of 4 bases from V and 7 bases from J, the junction contained 8 bases not matched to a gene. The germline gives CDR1 SQVTM, CDR2 ANQGSEA. CDR3 amino acids: CSVGTGRQGGYTF. CDR3 nucleotides: TGCAGCGTTGGGACAGGGCGGCAGGGTGGCTACACCTTC.

The chain employs TRBV11-1 and TRBJ2-3; either TRBD1 or TRBD2 may fit D (5 bases each). This CDR3 has 15 residues. The V end lost 2 bases, the J end lost 5 bases, and 14 bases lay between the germline ends. Germline V gives CDR1 SGHAT, CDR2 FQDESV (reference sequence). This CDR3 is CASSLSIGGKDTQYF. Here the CDR3 DNA reads TGTGCCAGCAGCTTAAGCATTGGGGGAAAAGATACGCAGTATTTT.

The J gene is TRBJ2-1, the V gene TRBV19, with D tentatively TRBD1 (6 bases). V was clipped by 6 bases and J by 8 bases, with 11 bases between them. This CDR3 is built from 12 residues. Germline values: CDR1 LNHDA, CDR2 SQIVND (reference sequence). Here the CDR3 reads CASSPGVHEQFF. The CDR3, as DNA: TGTGCCAGTAGCCCAGGGGTCCATGAGCAGTTCTTC.

CDR3: CASRRGGEKNIQYF. CDR3 nucleotides: TGTGCCAGCAGAAGGGGGGGCGAGAAAAACATTCAGTACTTC. The chain recombines TRBV6-6 with TRBJ2-4; maybe TRBD2 (7 bases). Trimming cost V 6 bases and J 4 bases, with 13 bases left between them. The length of the CDR3 is 14 residues. Germline CDR1 MNHNY, CDR2 SVGAGI (reference sequence).

V gene TRBV7-9 combines with J gene TRBJ2-7; D not certain. There are 13 residues in the CDR3. V lost 4 bases and J 3 bases, leaving 10 bases between the germline ends. Germline values: CDR1 SEHNR, CDR2 FQNEAQ (reference sequence). The CDR3 is CASSSSINYEQYF. In DNA, the CDR3 is TGTGCCAGCAGCTCCTCAATAAACTACGAGCAGTACTTC.

This rearrangement joins TRBV7-2 to TRBJ2-5, with 11 bases identical to TRBD2. This CDR3 contains 16 residues. The V gene's germline CDR1 is SGHTA and CDR2 FQGNSA. J was trimmed by 5 bases and V by 2 bases; bases with no gene match: 7. The CDR3 sequence: CASSLLLAGGGETQYF. The CDR3, as DNA: TGTGCCAGCAGCTTATTGCTAGCGGGGGGCGGGGAGACCCAGTACTTC. The full variable domain, in which reference TRBV7-2 and TRBJ2-5 provide the parts outside the CDR3, is GAGVSQSPSNKVTEKGKDVELRCDPISGHTALYWYRQSLGQGLEFLIYFQGNSAPDKSGLPSDRFSAERTGGSVSTLTIQRTQQEDSAVYLCASSLLLAGGGETQYFGPGTRLLVL.

This chain uses TRBV28 with TRBJ2-2; possibly TRBD1 for D (6 bases). This CDR3 has 15 residues. Per germline, CDR1 MDHEN and CDR2 SYDVKM. Deletions cut 3 bases from V and 5 bases from J, with 13 bases between. CDR3 nucleotides: TGTGCCAGCAGTTTGCCCCAAGGGGGTACCGGGGAGCTGTTTTTT. This codes for CASSLPQGGTGELFF.

The rearrangement links TRBV5-5 to TRBJ2-7, with a possible D match to TRBD2 (5 bases). CDR1 SGHKS and CDR2 YYEKEE come from the germline V gene (reference sequence). This CDR3 has 16 amino acids. Deletions cut 4 bases from V and 6 bases from J, with 23 bases between. The CDR3 sequence is CASSRMTGSLRTEQYF. The CDR3 nucleotides read TGTGCCAGCAGCCGGATGACGGGGAGTCTGAGGACCGAGCAGTACTTC.

V usage is TRBV19 and J usage is TRBJ2-7, with TRBD1 matching 10 bases. The trim removed 1 base at V and 5 bases at J, leaving 8 bases unmatched. The CDR3 runs 16 residues. The V gene's germline CDR1 is LNHDA and CDR2 SQIVND (reference sequence). CDR3 protein: CASSIAGTGARNEQYF. Here the CDR3 DNA reads TGTGCCAGTAGTATAGCGGGGACAGGGGCGAGAAACGAGCAGTACTTC.

There are a few counts of this clone. V gene TRBV6-1 combines with J gene TRBJ2-5, with D possibly matching TRBD1 (5 bases). The CDR3 length is 16 residues. CDR1 and CDR2 (germline): MNHNS, SASEGT. V lost 3 bases to trimming and J lost 2 bases, with 16 bases between them. The CDR3 here is CASSEGPGSLQETQYF. In DNA, the CDR3 is TGTGCCAGCAGTGAGGGGCCCGGGTCCCTACAAGAGACCCAGTACTTC.

The V and J genes are TRBV5-1 and TRBJ2-5; 9 nucleotides agree with TRBD2. This CDR3 is built from 16 residues. Per the germline V gene, CDR1 is SGHRS and CDR2 is YFSETQ. V was pared by 0 bases and J by 4 bases, with 7 bases of the junction left unmatched. The CDR3 spells CASSLVSSGRGETQYF. The CDR3 nucleotides read TGCGCCAGCAGCTTGGTCAGTAGCGGGAGAGGAGAGACCCAGTACTTC.

The chain carries TRBV6-5 and TRBJ2-7, with TRBD1 matching over 8 bases. The CDR3 has 14 amino acids. CDR1 MNHEY and CDR2 SVGAGI come from the germline V gene. CDR3 loop: CATGQGRKTYEQYF. The CDR3 coding sequence is TGTGCTACTGGACAGGGAAGAAAGACCTACGAGCAGTACTTC.